The TCR beta chain under discussion was sequenced for a study of blood T cells in healthy people across ages. The use of a sample-barcoded 5' primer and a J-beta primer mix characterized a second PCR of roughly 7 to 12 cycles. The template-switch adaptor, which had 12 random nucleotides, put a tag on each cDNA molecule. TCRdb ran MiXCR on the 5' RACE reads and lists one entry per CDR3 protein. The sample consists of 1.5 million to 2 million distinct CDR3 sequences, 49% of them appearing once. This clonotype was detected only a few times. The length of the CDR3 is 15 residues. The ends lost 3 bases at V and 0 bases at J; junction bases unmatched: 4. Germline V gives CDR1 SGHRS, CDR2 YFSETQ. Approximately 9 milliliters was the volume of peripheral blood drawn from each donor.

The sequenced sample consisted of blood. The J gene is TRBJ2-3, the V gene TRBV5-1; 7 bases fit TRBD1. The TCR originated in a woman in her thirties or forties in good health. The CDR3 DNA reads as TGCGCCAGCAGCTCTAAGGGACAGAGCACAGATACGCAGTATTTT. It specifies CASSSKGQSTDTQYF.